This TCR beta chain is drawn from a study of regulatory T cells in long-lasting Graves disease. The overall study: Less than 3 months of antithyroid drugs had been taken by newly diagnosed Graves' patients.

The CDR3 consists of 19 residues. Germline CDR1 is SNHLY and CDR2 is FYNNEI. Arm-PCR of CDR3 regions and iRepertoire HTBI primers were the basis on which TCR beta libraries were built. TCRdb re-analysed the multiplex PCR reads in MiXCR, keeping a single row per CDR3 protein. The table records fewer than 500,000 distinct CDR3 sequences, 16% of them present only once. Noted time point: newly diagnosed GD, antithyroid drugs for less than 3 months. Generation of the TCR library employed RNA extracted from PBMCs. This clonotype has ten or more counts. Germline and junction disagree at one end, which may indicate a read error. These sequences were also reported in another study, on T cells in Graves' hyperthyroidism and ophthalmopathy. That source notes: An initial round of RT-PCR targeting the TCR CDR3 relied on the HTBI primer set.

This clonotype was sampled from a man aged 35-49 years with Graves disease. The V gene is TRBV2, the J gene TRBJ1-5; D gene unclear. The input for sequencing was peripheral blood mononuclear cells (PBMCs), taken at new diagnosis, from a patient treated with antithyroid drugs. CDR3 loop: CASSPPPGRSDFSNQSQHF. CDR3 DNA sequence: TGTGCCAGCAGCCCACCCCCCGGACGGAGCGATTTTAGCAATCAGTCCCAGCATTTT.